These 22 T cell receptor beta chains share one sample of origin, sequenced in a study of T cell changes during pregnancy in multiple sclerosis. The repertoire was sequenced with immunoSEQ multiplex PCR; TCRdb's copy has only in-frame clones and lacks some. Of about 70,000 clones listed, approximately 94% were seen once; the top ten hold more than 0.45%. Sequenced material: peripheral blood, taken in the third trimester of pregnancy. The receptor set was obtained from a female donor with multiple sclerosis, enrolled in a pregnancy study.

The rearrangement uses TRBV7-9 and TRBJ2-1; the D gene is possibly TRBD1 (6 bases). The length of the CDR3 is 14 residues. The V and J ends lost 3 bases and 5 bases respectively, with 11 bases between them. Looked up from germline, CDR1 is SEHNR and CDR2 is FQNEAQ (reference sequence). The CDR3 nucleotides read TGTGCCAGCAGCTTTGGGGGCAGTGACAATGAGCAGTTCTTC. It yields the protein CASSFGGSDNEQFF.

The CDR3 DNA sequence: TGTGCCAGCAGCTTTGGGGGGACCGGGGAGCTGTTTTTT. It encodes CASSFGGTGELFF. The genes are TRBV5-4 and TRBJ2-2, with D maybe TRBD2 (6 bases). V lost 2 bases, J lost 5 bases, and 7 bases lay in between. CDR3 length equals 13 residues. CDR1 and CDR2 (germline): SGHNT, YYREEE (reference sequence).

This chain joins TRBV6-6 and TRBJ2-3, with a possible D match to TRBD1 (5 bases). The V gene lost 8 bases and the J gene lost 6 bases, with 12 bases spanning the gap. The CDR3 runs 12 residues. Per germline, CDR1 MNHNY and CDR2 SVGAGI (reference sequence). In DNA, the CDR3 is TGTGCCAGCCGGCCAGGGCAGGATACGCAGTATTTT. The encoded protein is CASRPGQDTQYF.

This chain uses TRBV9 with TRBJ2-1; 7 nucleotides align to TRBD2. The CDR3 has 15 residues. Unmatched junction bases numbered 12, after V lost 3 bases and J lost 9 bases. Germline lookup yields CDR1 SGDLS and CDR2 YYNGEE. The CDR3 DNA follows: TGTGCCAGCAGCGCCAGCCCTGTTGGGGGGGGTGAGCAGTTCTTC. Residues: CASSASPVGGGEQFF.

The V and J genes are TRBV9 and TRBJ1-2; weak D call: TRBD1 (6 bases). CDR1 is SGDLS and CDR2 is YYNGEE in the germline V gene. Between the trimmed V and J ends, which lost 7 bases and 7 bases, there was a span of 14 bases. The CDR3 contains 12 residues. The CDR3 DNA reads as TGTGCCAGCTCAACAGGGTTTTTTGGCTACACCTTC. Translation: CASSTGFFGYTF.

The rearrangement links TRBV19 to TRBJ2-2; TRBD1 aligns across 8 bases. In germline, CDR1 is LNHDA, CDR2 SQIVND (reference sequence). There are 14 residues in the CDR3. V lost 6 bases, J lost 4 bases, and 4 bases stayed unmatched. The CDR3 sequence: CASRITGGTGELFF. CDR3 coding DNA: TGTGCCAGTAGGATTACAGGGGGCACCGGGGAGCTGTTTTTT.

The CDR3 DNA reads TGCAGCGTAACCGGGGGCTACGAGCAGTACTTC. Translation gives CSVTGGYEQYF. This rearrangement joins TRBV29-1 to TRBJ2-7; weak D call: TRBD2 (6 bases). Between the trimmed V and J ends, which lost 6 bases and 3 bases, there was a span of 9 bases. CDR3 size: 11 residues. The germline CDR1 and CDR2 sequences are SQVTM and ANQGSEA.

The sample holds one count of this clone. The chain employs TRBV9 and TRBJ2-2; D perhaps matches TRBD1 (6 bases). V dropped 5 bases and J dropped 0 bases, with 11 bases sitting between them. CDR1 and CDR2 from the germline V gene are SGDLS and YYNGEE. This CDR3 has 15 residues. This chain's CDR3 is CASRAGTTNTGELFF. For the CDR3, the DNA is TGTGCCAGCAGGGCCGGGACAACGAACACCGGGGAGCTGTTTTTT.

About this clone itself: The same CDR3 also results from other DNA sequences found in this sample. The chain joins TRBV4-3 to TRBJ2-3, with D perhaps matching TRBD1 (5 bases). The CDR3 extends over 14 amino acids. The germline V and J ends were trimmed by 1 base and 10 bases, with 15 bases remaining between them. CDR1 and CDR2 from the germline V gene are LGHNA and YSLEER. This CDR3 is CASSQVDVEGAQYF. For the CDR3, the DNA is TGCGCCAGCAGCCAAGTGGACGTCGAAGGGGCGCAGTATTTT.

This chain joins TRBV14 and TRBJ1-1; D might be TRBD1 (6 bases). This CDR3 is 13 amino acids long. The germline gives CDR1 SGHDN, CDR2 FVKESK. Deletions cut 0 bases from V and 10 bases from J, with 12 bases between. The CDR3 sequence: CASSQEDTGRAFF. The CDR3 nucleotides read TGTGCCAGCAGCCAAGAAGATACAGGGAGAGCTTTCTTT.

This chain links TRBV4-2 with TRBJ2-4; 8 nucleotides agree with TRBD2. Trimming at V came to 3 bases and at J to 0 bases, leaving 1 base not matched to a gene. Germline V lookup: CDR1 LGHNA, CDR2 YNFKEQ. The length of the CDR3 is 15 residues. CDR3 protein: CASSHSGVAKNIQYF. The CDR3 DNA follows: TGTGCCAGCAGCCATAGCGGGGTAGCCAAAAACATTCAGTACTTC.

The J gene is TRBJ2-3, the V gene TRBV7-2, with D maybe TRBD1 (5 bases). Looked up from germline, CDR1 is SGHTA and CDR2 is FQGNSA. The CDR3 spans 13 residues. The ends were cut back, 6 bases at V and 4 bases at J, with 11 bases in the middle. In nucleotides, the CDR3 is TGTGCCAGCAGTAGGACATTTTCAGATACGCAGTATTTT. Amino acids: CASSRTFSDTQYF.

In nucleotides, the CDR3 is TGTGCCAGCAGCTTGGCAGGGTCCTCACCCCTCCACTTT. This gives the protein CASSLAGSSPLHF. The V call is TRBV5-6, the J call TRBJ1-6; tentative D call: TRBD1 (5 bases). Germline V lookup: CDR1 SGHDT, CDR2 YYEEEE. The CDR3 totals 13 residues. Trimming stripped 0 bases from V and 10 bases from J, with 8 bases between.

The V and J genes are TRBV13 and TRBJ2-3; TRBD2 matches at 9 bases. V was clipped by 1 base and J by 8 bases; unmatched bases: 7. In germline, CDR1 is PRHDT, CDR2 FYEKMQ (reference sequence). The CDR3 covers 15 residues. The CDR3: CASSLALAGIVTQYF. The CDR3, as DNA: TGTGCCAGCAGCTTAGCCCTAGCGGGGATCGTTACGCAGTATTTT.

V gene TRBV19 combines with J gene TRBJ1-2; D may be TRBD1 (5 bases). The CDR3 is 15 amino acids. V was pared by 7 bases and J by 7 bases, with 22 bases between. Looked up from germline, CDR1 is LNHDA and CDR2 is SQIVND (reference sequence). In DNA, the CDR3 is TGTGCCAGTACTCTCCGCGGGGCCGCCTTTGTTGGCTACACCTTC. Its protein is CASTLRGAAFVGYTF.

The table lists this clone with a few counts. CDR3 loop: CASSYSTGVTNTEAFF. The CDR3, as DNA: TGTGCCAGCAGTTACTCGACAGGGGTGACGAACACTGAAGCTTTCTTT. This sequence joins TRBV6-5 and TRBJ1-1, with 8 positions matching TRBD1. Trimming at V came to 0 bases and at J to 1 base, leaving 4 bases not matched to a gene. This CDR3 is 16 amino acids long. CDR1 and CDR2 from the germline V gene are MNHEY and SVGAGI.

The V gene is TRBV6-1, the J gene TRBJ2-5; perhaps TRBD2 as D (5 bases). Looked up from germline, CDR1 is MNHNS and CDR2 is SASEGT. Trimming pared 3 bases from V and 4 bases from J, leaving 15 bases between. The CDR3 spans 15 residues. The CDR3 protein is CASSDFGRERETQYF. As DNA, the CDR3 is TGTGCCAGCAGTGATTTCGGTAGGGAGCGAGAGACCCAGTACTTC.

V usage is TRBV10-3 and J usage is TRBJ2-7; 9 bases are shared with TRBD1. The CDR3 is 14 residues long. The germline gives CDR1 ENHRY, CDR2 SYGVKD. V lost 7 bases, J lost 2 bases, and 6 bases stayed unmatched. The CDR3 loop is CAITATGGTYEQYF. The CDR3 DNA reads as TGTGCCATCACCGCGACAGGGGGAACCTACGAGCAGTACTTC.

The V gene is TRBV7-2, the J gene TRBJ1-1; tentative D call: TRBD1 (5 bases). The CDR3 has 14 amino acids. Germline values: CDR1 SGHTA, CDR2 FQGNSA. Trimming removed 2 bases from V and 1 base from J, with 8 bases in between. DNA for the CDR3: TGTGCCAGCAGCTTATGGCAGGGGAACACTGAAGCTTTCTTT. This encodes CASSLWQGNTEAFF.

The rearrangement links TRBV5-1 to TRBJ2-5, with D perhaps matching TRBD2 (5 bases). Trimming cost V 0 bases and J 3 bases, with 6 bases left between them. The CDR3 covers 13 residues. CDR1 and CDR2 from the germline V gene are SGHRS and YFSETQ. The CDR3 DNA sequence: TGCGCCAGCAGCTTGGGAGGGAAAGAGACCCAGTACTTC. Its protein is CASSLGGKETQYF.

The chain uses TRBV30 and TRBJ2-7; 8 bases agree with TRBD1. CDR3 length: 14 residues. Per the germline V gene, CDR1 is GTSNPN and CDR2 is SVGIG (reference sequence). V shed 2 bases and J 3 bases; nucleotides not matched to a gene: 6. CDR3 sequence (DNA): TGTGCCTGGAGTCGGGACAGGCCCCACTACGAGCAGTACTTC. This translates into CAWSRDRPHYEQYF.

This chain connects TRBV28 to TRBJ2-1; D gene ambiguous. The ends were cut back, 3 bases at V and 12 bases at J, with 9 bases in the middle. Germline V gene lookup returns CDR1 MDHEN and CDR2 SYDVKM. This CDR3 is built from 11 residues. The CDR3 nucleotides read TGTGCCAGCAGTTTGTTGCAGGCGCAGTTCTTC. Translating gives CASSLLQAQFF.